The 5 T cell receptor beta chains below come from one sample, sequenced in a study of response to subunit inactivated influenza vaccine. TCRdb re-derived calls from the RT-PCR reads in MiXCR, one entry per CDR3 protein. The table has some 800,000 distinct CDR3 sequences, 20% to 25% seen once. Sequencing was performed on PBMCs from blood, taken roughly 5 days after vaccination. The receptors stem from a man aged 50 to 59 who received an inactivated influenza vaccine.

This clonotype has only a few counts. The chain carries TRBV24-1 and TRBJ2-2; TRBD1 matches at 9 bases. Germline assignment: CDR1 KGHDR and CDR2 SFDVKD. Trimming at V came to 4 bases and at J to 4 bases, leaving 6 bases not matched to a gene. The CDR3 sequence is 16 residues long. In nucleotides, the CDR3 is TGTGCCACCAGTGACCGAAGGACAGGGGTCACCGGGGAGCTGTTTTTT. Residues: CATSDRRTGVTGELFF.

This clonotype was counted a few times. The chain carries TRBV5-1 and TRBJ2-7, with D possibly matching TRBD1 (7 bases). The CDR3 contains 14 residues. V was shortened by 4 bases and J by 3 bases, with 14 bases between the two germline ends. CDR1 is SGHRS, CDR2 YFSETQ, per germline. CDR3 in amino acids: CASSGGTALYEQYF. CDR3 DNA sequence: TGCGCCAGCAGCGGAGGGACAGCGCTCTACGAGCAGTACTTC. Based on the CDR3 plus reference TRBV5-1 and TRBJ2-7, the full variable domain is KAGVTQTPRYLIKTRGQQVTLSCSPISGHRSVSWYQQTPGQGLQFLFEYFSETQRNKGNFPGRFSGRQFSNSRSEMNVSTLELGDSALYLCASSGGTALYEQYFGPGTRLTVT.

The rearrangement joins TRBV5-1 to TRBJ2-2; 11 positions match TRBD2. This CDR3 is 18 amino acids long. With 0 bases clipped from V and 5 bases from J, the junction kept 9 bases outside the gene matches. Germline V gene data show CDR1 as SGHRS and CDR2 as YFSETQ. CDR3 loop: CASSLAGLAGGQTGELFF. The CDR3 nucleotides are TGCGCCAGCAGCTTGGCCGGGCTAGCGGGAGGCCAGACCGGGGAGCTGTTTTTT.

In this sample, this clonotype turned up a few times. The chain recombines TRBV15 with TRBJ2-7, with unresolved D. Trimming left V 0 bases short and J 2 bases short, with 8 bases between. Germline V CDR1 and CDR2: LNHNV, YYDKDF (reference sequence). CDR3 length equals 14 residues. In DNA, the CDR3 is TGTGCCACCAGCAGAGATACAATTCCCTACGAGCAGTACTTC. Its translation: CATSRDTIPYEQYF.

The DNA for the CDR3 is TGTGCCAGCAGCTTAGATTTTGGACTAGGTTCCAGCACAGATACGCAGTATTTT. Translation gives CASSLDFGLGSSTDTQYF. V usage is TRBV11-1 and J usage is TRBJ2-3, with TRBD2 identical over 7 bases. Germline V CDR1 and CDR2: SGHAT, FQDESV (reference sequence). V dropped 1 base and J dropped 0; count of bases not matched to a gene: 10. The CDR3 is 18 amino acids.